One and the same sample provided the 6 T cell receptor beta chains below, sequenced in a study of blood T cell repertoires in COVID-19. This table comes from immunoSEQ multiplex PCR, and its TCRdb copy is limited to in-frame clones, with some not included. The sample lists 30,000 to 40,000 clones, more than 80% occurring once. Sequencing was performed on peripheral blood. These receptors were collected from a male donor with active COVID-19.

The chain has TRBV10-3 and TRBJ1-1; TRBD1 aligns across 7 bases. The V gene's germline CDR1 is ENHRY and CDR2 SYGVKD. J was trimmed by 2 bases and V by 2 bases; bases with no gene match: 5. The CDR3 loop spans 15 amino acids. Written as DNA, the CDR3 is TGTGCCATCAGTGAGACCGGGACAGTCAACACTGAAGCTTTCTTT. This sequence encodes CAISETGTVNTEAFF.

A remark on this clone: The junction does not match germline at one end; this may be a read error. This chain uses TRBV4-2 with TRBJ2-5, with 9 bases identical to TRBD2. There are 15 residues in the CDR3. Germline values: CDR1 LGHNA, CDR2 YNFKEQ. As DNA, the CDR3 is TGTGCCAGCACCCAAGGTAGCGGGGGTCAAGAGACCCAGTACTTC. As protein: CASTQGSGGQETQYF.

The V call is TRBV4-2, the J call TRBJ1-4; TRBD1 matches 9 bases. The germline CDR1 and CDR2 sequences are LGHNA and YNFKEQ. This CDR3 has 16 amino acids. Trimming removed 0 bases from V and 8 bases from J; junction bases left unmatched: 7. The CDR3 DNA reads TGTGCCAGCAGCCAAGACTGGGACAGGGTAGGCGAAAAACTGTTTTTT. Translation: CASSQDWDRVGEKLFF.

The chain employs TRBV9 and TRBJ2-1; D is unclear. V lost 0 bases, J lost 10 bases, and 11 bases lay in between. The CDR3 covers 13 residues. CDR1 and CDR2 from the germline V gene are SGDLS and YYNGEE. As DNA, the CDR3 is TGTGCCAGCAGCGTAGGGCTCGCTCGAGAGCAGTTCTTC. It is translated as CASSVGLAREQFF.

The V and J genes are TRBV11-2 and TRBJ1-4; 7 bases are shared with TRBD1. Germline trimming cut 8 bases from V and 7 bases from J; bases unmatched to any gene: 7. CDR1 and CDR2 (germline): SGHAT, FQNNGV. The CDR3 is made up of 13 amino acids. CDR3 loop: CASGRGQGEKLFF. The CDR3 bases are TGTGCCAGCGGAAGGGGGCAAGGTGAAAAACTGTTTTTT.

The chain uses TRBV5-6 and TRBJ2-7; unclear D gene. CDR3 length equals 13 residues. The V end lost 2 bases, the J end lost 2 bases, and 8 bases lay between the germline ends. The V gene's germline CDR1 is SGHDT and CDR2 YYEEEE. CDR3 residues: CASSLGRTYEQYF. DNA of the CDR3: TGTGCCAGCAGCTTAGGCAGGACCTACGAGCAGTACTTC.